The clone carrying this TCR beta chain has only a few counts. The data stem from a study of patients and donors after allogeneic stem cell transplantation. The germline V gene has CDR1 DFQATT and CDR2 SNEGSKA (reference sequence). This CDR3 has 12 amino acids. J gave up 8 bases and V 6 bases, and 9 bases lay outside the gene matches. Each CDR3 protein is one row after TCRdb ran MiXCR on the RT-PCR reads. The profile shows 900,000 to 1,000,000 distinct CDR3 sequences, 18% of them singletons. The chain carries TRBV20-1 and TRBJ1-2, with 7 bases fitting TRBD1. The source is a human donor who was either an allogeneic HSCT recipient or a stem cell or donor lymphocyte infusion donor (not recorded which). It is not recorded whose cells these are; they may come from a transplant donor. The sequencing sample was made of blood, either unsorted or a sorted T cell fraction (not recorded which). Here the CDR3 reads CSATSTGLGYTF. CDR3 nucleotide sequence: TGCAGTGCCACCTCGACAGGGTTGGGCTACACCTTC.